This T cell receptor (beta chain) was documented in a study of beta chain features in type 1 diabetes. Study-level background: Sorted cells numbering some 110 million were examined across all samples.

The whole isolated RNA underwent reverse transcription, so sequencing captured expressed TCRB transcripts. TCRdb's table, derived via immunoSEQ multiplex PCR, lists solely in-frame clones and lacks some. The table includes a few hundred thousand clones, 10% to 15% detected once. Study-wide results and limits: Moderate yet significant TCRB CDR3 shortening was seen in Type 1 diabetes patients in all four CD4+ subsets. A potential PCR bias toward shorter templates would be equal in patient and control samples. Patients' naive, central memory and regulatory TCRB repertoires appeared more alike than those of healthy donors.

Concerning this clone itself: The target antigen is unknown. The same CDR3 can be traced to other DNA sequences in this sample.

Sequencing was performed on naive CD4+ T cells from blood. This sequence originates from a young woman with type 1 diabetes.

DNA for the CDR3: TGCGCCAGCAGCTTGGGGACTAGCGGGATTGAGACCCAGTACTTC. Amino acid sequence: CASSLGTSGIETQYF. V usage is TRBV5-1 and J usage is TRBJ2-5; 12 nucleotides match TRBD2. The germline V gene has CDR1 SGHRS and CDR2 YFSETQ. The CDR3 is made up of 15 amino acids. Trimming took 0 bases from V and 5 from J; bases not matched to a gene: 2.